These 19 T cell receptor beta chains were sequenced from one sample in a study of T cell responses to AZD1222 COVID-19 vaccine. Sequencing used immunoSEQ multiplex PCR; TCRdb keeps in-frame clones, though not all of them. The sample consists of 75,000 to 95,000 clones, 85% of them appearing once. This specimen was peripheral blood, taken 28 days after the second AZD1222 dose. These receptor sequences come from an adult who received the AZD1222 COVID-19 vaccine.

This chain links TRBV28 with TRBJ1-5; D is unresolved. CDR3 length: 11 residues. The germline V and J ends were trimmed by 2 bases and 6 bases, with 2 bases remaining between them. Germline CDR1 MDHEN, CDR2 SYDVKM. The CDR3 DNA sequence: TGTGCCAGCAGTTTAAGTCAGCCCCAGCATTTT. Residues: CASSLSQPQHF.

This chain uses TRBV20-1 with TRBJ2-7; 8 nucleotides agree with TRBD2. Per the germline V gene, CDR1 is DFQATT and CDR2 is SNEGSKA (reference sequence). The CDR3 spans 10 residues. V trimming: 6 bases; J trimming: 7 bases; junction bases outside the gene matches: 2. CDR3 sequence: CSAVAGEQYF. CDR3 bases: TGCAGTGCCGTAGCGGGAGAGCAGTACTTC.

The V gene is TRBV11-1, the J gene TRBJ2-2; TRBD1 or TRBD2 may be the D gene (5 bases each). With 5 bases removed from V and 6 bases from J, the gap between germline ends came to 19 bases. The germline gives CDR1 SGHAT, CDR2 FQDESV (reference sequence). The CDR3 runs to 16 residues. CDR3 nucleotides: TGTGCCAGCAGCCCCGGGACGGCCTCTTGGGCCGGGGAGCTGTTTTTT. Residues: CASSPGTASWAGELFF.

The genes are TRBV28 and TRBJ1-5; D is unresolved. The V end lost 7 bases, the J end lost 9 bases, and 13 bases lay between the germline ends. This CDR3 has 12 amino acids. In germline, CDR1 is MDHEN, CDR2 SYDVKM. This CDR3 is CASTLPRGPQHF. CDR3 nucleotides: TGTGCCAGCACCCTTCCCCGTGGGCCCCAGCATTTT.

This chain uses TRBV4-1 with TRBJ2-3; the match to TRBD2 covers 10 bases. Germline V gene data show CDR1 as MGHRA and CDR2 as YSYEKL. The length of the CDR3 is 15 residues. Trimming at V came to 1 base and at J to 5 bases, leaving 3 bases not matched to a gene. The CDR3 loop is CASSQGRTSGDTQYF. CDR3 DNA: TGCGCCAGCAGCCAAGGTCGGACTAGCGGAGATACGCAGTATTTT.

V usage is TRBV2 and J usage is TRBJ2-3; TRBD2 matches 7 bases. CDR3 length: 15 amino acids. The trim removed 4 bases at V and 6 bases at J, leaving 10 bases unmatched. Looked up from germline, CDR1 is SNHLY and CDR2 is FYNNEI. This CDR3 is CASSGSSGGADTQYF. The CDR3 DNA reads as TGTGCCAGCAGTGGATCTAGCGGTGGGGCGGATACGCAGTATTTT.

The chain employs TRBV3-1 (or the pseudogene TRBV3-2) and TRBJ1-5; no clear D gene. Trimming removed 2 bases from V and 6 bases from J, with 8 bases in between. Germline V gene sequence: CDR1 LGHDT, CDR2 YNNKEL (reference sequence). The CDR3 loop spans 13 amino acids. The CDR3 loop is CASSQKLAQPQHF. CDR3 DNA sequence: TGTGCCAGCAGCCAAAAACTGGCTCAGCCCCAGCATTTT.

The rearrangement joins TRBV10-1 to TRBJ2-1; D is unclear. This CDR3 contains 14 residues. V was trimmed by 4 bases and J by 6 bases, leaving 13 bases between them. The germline gives CDR1 WNHNN, CDR2 SYGVQD (reference sequence). CDR3 sequence: CASSVDPGGNEQFF. Here the CDR3 DNA reads TGCGCCAGCAGTGTAGACCCGGGTGGCAATGAGCAGTTCTTC.

Notes on this clone: Relative to the germline gene, one junction end is altered; a read error may explain this. The chain combines TRBV9 with TRBJ1-2; no reliable D call. Germline CDR1 reads SGDLS; CDR2 reads YYNGEE. CDR3 size: 12 residues. This chain's CDR3 is CASSQPSILWNF. CDR3 DNA: TGTGCCAGCAGCCAACCCAGCATCCTGTGGAACTTC.

The rearrangement links TRBV30 to TRBJ2-5; the D is unclear. CDR1 is GTSNPN and CDR2 is SVGIG in the germline V gene (reference sequence). The V end lost 1 base, the J end lost 3 bases, and 12 bases lay between the germline ends. The CDR3 has 14 residues. Here the CDR3 reads CAWSADDWEETQYF. In nucleotides, the CDR3 is TGTGCCTGGAGTGCCGACGACTGGGAAGAGACCCAGTACTTC.

This sequence joins TRBV10-1 and TRBJ2-2; 9 bases are shared with TRBD1. The CDR3 has 14 amino acids. The germline gives CDR1 WNHNN, CDR2 SYGVQD (reference sequence). V shed 10 bases, J shed 5 bases, and the junction held 8 bases outside the gene matches. The CDR3 nucleotides are TGCGCCACCCGTTCCGGACAGGGGACCGGGGAGCTGTTTTTT. Its translation is CATRSGQGTGELFF.

The chain couples TRBV12-5 to TRBJ1-1; no definite D call. There are 13 residues in the CDR3. The V gene lost 1 base and the J gene lost 0 bases, with 3 bases spanning the gap. The germline V gene has CDR1 LGHNT and CDR2 FRNRAP. DNA of the CDR3: TGTGCTAGTGGTTTGGAGTTGAACACTGAAGCTTTCTTT. Amino acids: CASGLELNTEAFF.

In nucleotides, the CDR3 is TGTGCCAGCAGCCGACGGACAGCCGCTGGGCAGTACTTC. It yields the protein CASSRRTAAGQYF. This rearrangement joins TRBV3-1 (or the pseudogene TRBV3-2) to TRBJ2-7, with a weak D call TRBD1 (6 bases). V gave up 4 bases and J gave up 9 bases, with 16 bases separating them. Germline CDR1 is LGHDT and CDR2 is YNNKEL (reference sequence). The CDR3 runs to 13 residues.

CDR3 nucleotide sequence: TGTGCCAGCAGCAAGGGGAAGGAAGCGAACACCGGGGAGCTGTTTTTT. This gives the protein CASSKGKEANTGELFF. The chain carries TRBV21-1 and TRBJ2-2. TRBV21-1 is reported as a pseudogene. This CDR3 has 16 residues.

In this sample, this clone turned up a few times. The rearrangement links TRBV7-9 to TRBJ2-7; D tentatively reads TRBD1 or TRBD2 (6 bases each). The CDR3 totals 14 residues. The germline V and J ends were trimmed by 5 bases and 5 bases, with 16 bases remaining between them. Per germline, CDR1 SEHNR and CDR2 FQNEAQ (reference sequence). CDR3 nucleotide sequence: TGTGCCAGCAGCAGGGGGGAGGACTACGACGAGCAGTACTTC. Protein product: CASSRGEDYDEQYF. The variable domain in full, with the rest retrieved from reference TRBV7-9 and TRBJ2-7, is DTGVSQNPRHKITKRGQNVTFRCDPISEHNRLYWYRQTLGQGPEFLTYFQNEAQLEKSRLLSDRFSAERPKGSFSTLEIQRTEQGDSAMYLCASSRGEDYDEQYFGPGTRLTVT.

This clone was recorded a few times. The chain has TRBV7-2 and TRBJ1-2, with D hard to call. The CDR3 has 14 amino acids. The ends were cut back, 2 bases at V and 4 bases at J, with 11 bases in the middle. The germline CDR1 and CDR2 sequences are SGHTA and FQGNSA. The CDR3 sequence: CASSLYALPYGYTF. The CDR3, as DNA: TGTGCCAGCAGCTTATATGCTCTTCCCTATGGCTACACCTTC.

The rearrangement links TRBV5-1 to TRBJ2-5; 11 bases fit TRBD1. V was pared by 5 bases and J by 3 bases, with 6 bases of the junction left unmatched. The V gene's germline CDR1 is SGHRS and CDR2 YFSETQ. The CDR3 loop spans 15 amino acids. The CDR3, as DNA: TGCGCCAGCAGAGGACAGGGGGCCAGCGAAGAGACCCAGTACTTC. Amino acid sequence: CASRGQGASEETQYF.

This chain links TRBV9 with TRBJ2-3; 11 bases line up with TRBD2. There are 17 residues in the CDR3. The germline V gene encodes CDR1 SGDLS and CDR2 YYNGEE. Germline trimming cut 4 bases from V and 0 bases from J; bases unmatched to any gene: 7. The DNA of the CDR3 is TGTGCCAGCAGCTCGCGACTAGCGGGGCCTAGCACAGATACGCAGTATTTT. It codes for CASSSRLAGPSTDTQYF.

The chain carries TRBV29-1 and TRBJ2-5; maybe TRBD2 (5 bases). This CDR3 is built from 11 residues. Trimming shortened V by 4 bases and J by 5 bases, and 8 bases separated the two germline ends. Germline CDR1 is SQVTM and CDR2 is ANQGSEA. CDR3 protein: CSVGERETQYF. The CDR3, as DNA: TGCAGCGTTGGAGAGCGGGAGACCCAGTACTTC.